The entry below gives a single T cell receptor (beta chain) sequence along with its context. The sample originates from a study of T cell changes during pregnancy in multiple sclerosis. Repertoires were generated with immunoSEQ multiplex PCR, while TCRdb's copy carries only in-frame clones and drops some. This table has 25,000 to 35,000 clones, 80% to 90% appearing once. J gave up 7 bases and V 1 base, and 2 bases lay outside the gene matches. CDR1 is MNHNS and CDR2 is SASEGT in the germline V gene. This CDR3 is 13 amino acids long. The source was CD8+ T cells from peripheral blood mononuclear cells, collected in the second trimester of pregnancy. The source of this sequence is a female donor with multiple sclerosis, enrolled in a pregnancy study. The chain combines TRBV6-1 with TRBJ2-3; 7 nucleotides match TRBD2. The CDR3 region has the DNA TGTGCCAGCAGTGAAGGAGCGGGGTATACGCAGTATTTT. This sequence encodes CASSEGAGYTQYF.